A selection of T cell receptor beta chains follows, all from one sample in a study of shared T cell receptors in the human thymus. Some clones are missing from TCRdb's copy, which holds only in-frame ones; the method was immunoSEQ multiplex PCR. The data contain more than 300,000 clones, 85% to 95% of them seen just once; the ten biggest clones take up around 0.019%. The sequenced sample consisted of thymocytes. The receptors here all came from a human donor. Each CDR3 is given with its conserved first and last residue. The D gene is left open where the match is weak. Some rows mark clone size as missing; the rest say once, few, many or name a class of expanded clone.

clone size: NA; CDR3 length: 19; V gene: TRBV5-6; J gene: TRBJ2-3; D gene: NA; CDR3 protein: CASSLVESGNCRIKDTQYF; CDR3 DNA: TGTGCCAGCAGCTTGGTAGAAAGTGGGAACTGTAGGATTAAAGATACGCAGTATTTT
clone size: NA; CDR3 length: 17; V gene: TRBV5-6; J gene: TRBJ2-1; D gene: TRBD2; CDR3 protein: CASSAGLAGVSYNEQFF; CDR3 DNA: TGTGCCAGCAGCGCCGGACTAGCGGGAGTCTCATACAATGAGCAGTTCTTC
clone size: NA; CDR3 length: 14; V gene: TRBV7-9; J gene: TRBJ2-1; D gene: TRBD1; CDR3 protein: CATLVTGGVDEQFF; CDR3 DNA: TGTGCCACCTTGGTCACAGGGGGCGTGGATGAGCAGTTCTTC
clone size: NA; CDR3 length: 16; V gene: TRBV2; J gene: TRBJ1-1; D gene: TRBD1; CDR3 protein: CASRGDRGFGNTEAFF; CDR3 DNA: TGTGCCAGCAGGGGGGACAGGGGATTTGGGAACACTGAAGCTTTCTTT
clone size: NA; CDR3 length: 15; V gene: TRBV28; J gene: TRBJ1-2; D gene: NA; CDR3 protein: CASSTPLGRPDGYTF; CDR3 DNA: TGTGCCAGCAGCACCCCCCTGGGGAGGCCAGATGGCTACACCTTC
clone size: NA; CDR3 length: 13; V gene: TRBV11-2; J gene: TRBJ2-2; D gene: NA; CDR3 protein: CASSLTGDGELFF; CDR3 DNA: TGTGCCAGCAGCTTGACGGGGGACGGGGAGCTGTTTTTT
clone size: NA; CDR3 length: 14; V gene: TRBV28; J gene: TRBJ1-2; D gene: NA; CDR3 protein: CASSFGRPSYGYTF; CDR3 DNA: TGTGCCAGCAGTTTTGGCCGCCCCAGCTATGGCTACACCTTC
clone size: NA; CDR3 length: 16; V gene: TRBV5-1; J gene: TRBJ2-3; D gene: TRBD2; CDR3 protein: CASSLQSAGEPDTQYF; CDR3 DNA: TGCGCCAGCAGCTTGCAATCGGCGGGAGAACCAGATACGCAGTATTTT
clone size: NA; CDR3 length: 15; V gene: TRBV15; J gene: TRBJ2-7; D gene: NA; CDR3 protein: CATSQGAGGTYEQYF; CDR3 DNA: TGTGCCACCAGTCAGGGGGCGGGAGGGACCTACGAGCAGTACTTC
clone size: NA; CDR3 length: 16; V gene: TRBV28; J gene: TRBJ1-5; D gene: NA; CDR3 protein: CASRSRGHYSNQPQHF; CDR3 DNA: TGTGCCAGCAGATCTCGCGGACACTATAGCAATCAGCCCCAGCATTTT
clone size: NA; CDR3 length: 15; V gene: TRBV6-5; J gene: TRBJ2-4; D gene: TRBD2; CDR3 protein: CASSYGTSNKNIQYF; CDR3 DNA: TGTGCCAGCAGTTACGGGACTAGCAATAAAAACATTCAGTACTTC
clone size: NA; CDR3 length: 14; V gene: TRBV7-9; J gene: TRBJ2-7; D gene: NA; CDR3 protein: CASSKAGSHDEQYF; CDR3 DNA: TGTGCCAGCAGCAAGGCGGGGTCCCACGACGAGCAGTACTTC
clone size: NA; CDR3 length: 14; V gene: TRBV7-9; J gene: TRBJ2-3; D gene: NA; CDR3 protein: CASSLSGQPDTQYF; CDR3 DNA: TGTGCCAGCAGCTTGAGCGGGCAACCGGATACGCAGTATTTT
clone size: NA; CDR3 length: 15; V gene: TRBV9; J gene: TRBJ1-4; D gene: TRBD1; CDR3 protein: CASSLRQGSNEKLFF; CDR3 DNA: TGTGCCAGCAGCCTTCGACAGGGATCTAATGAAAAACTGTTTTTT
clone size: NA; CDR3 length: 14; V gene: TRBV18; J gene: TRBJ2-7; D gene: TRBD1; CDR3 protein: CASSPGTDPYEQYF; CDR3 DNA: TGTGCCAGCTCACCCGGGACAGACCCCTACGAGCAGTACTTC
clone size: NA; CDR3 length: 14; V gene: TRBV5-1; J gene: TRBJ2-7; D gene: NA; CDR3 protein: CASSLGAFVGEQYF; CDR3 DNA: TGCGCCAGCAGCTTAGGGGCCTTCGTTGGCGAGCAGTACTTC
clone size: once; CDR3 length: 13; V gene: TRBV29-1; J gene: TRBJ1-2; D gene: NA; CDR3 protein: CSVEGGQGYGYTF; CDR3 DNA: TGCAGCGTTGAGGGTGGGCAAGGGTATGGCTACACCTTC
clone size: NA; CDR3 length: 15; V gene: TRBV18; J gene: TRBJ1-2; D gene: NA; CDR3 protein: CASSPPVGGIYGYTF; CDR3 DNA: TGTGCCAGCTCACCACCAGTCGGGGGAATCTATGGCTACACCTTC
clone size: NA; CDR3 length: 14; V gene: TRBV27; J gene: TRBJ1-1; D gene: NA; CDR3 protein: CASMPGHGGSEAFF; CDR3 DNA: TGTGCCAGCATGCCGGGACACGGAGGATCTGAAGCTTTCTTT
clone size: NA; CDR3 length: 11; V gene: TRBV6-6; J gene: TRBJ1-1; D gene: NA; CDR3 protein: CASSHSTEAFF; CDR3 DNA: TGTGCCAGCAGTCACAGCACTGAAGCTTTCTTT
clone size: NA; CDR3 length: 14; V gene: TRBV14; J gene: TRBJ2-3; D gene: NA; CDR3 protein: CASSPRGTRGTQYF; CDR3 DNA: TGTGCCAGCAGCCCCCGTGGCACCCGGGGTACGCAGTATTTT
clone size: NA; CDR3 length: 12; V gene: TRBV30; J gene: TRBJ1-5; D gene: NA; CDR3 protein: CAWDRNNQPQHF; CDR3 DNA: TGTGCCTGGGACAGGAATAATCAGCCCCAGCATTTT
clone size: NA; CDR3 length: 13; V gene: TRBV7-7; J gene: TRBJ2-3; D gene: NA; CDR3 protein: CASSPTYRDTQYF; CDR3 DNA: TGTGCCAGCAGCCCCACCTACCGAGATACGCAGTATTTT
clone size: once; CDR3 length: 19; V gene: TRBV27; J gene: TRBJ2-1; D gene: TRBD1; CDR3 protein: CASSLSLQSNLSTGGEQFF; CDR3 DNA: TGTGCCAGCAGTTTATCACTTCAGTCTAACTTATCGACAGGGGGTGAGCAGTTCTTC
clone size: NA; CDR3 length: 16; V gene: TRBV5-4; J gene: TRBJ2-3; D gene: NA; CDR3 protein: CASSLTFFYGTDTQYF; CDR3 DNA: TGTGCCAGCAGCTTGACTTTCTTCTACGGCACAGATACGCAGTATTTT
clone size: NA; CDR3 length: 15; V gene: TRBV7-7; J gene: TRBJ2-1; D gene: TRBD2; CDR3 protein: CASSLNERESNEQFF; CDR3 DNA: TGTGCCAGCAGCTTAAACGAGCGGGAGAGTAATGAGCAGTTCTTC
clone size: NA; CDR3 length: 14; V gene: TRBV7-3; J gene: TRBJ2-1; D gene: TRBD2; CDR3 protein: CASTPAAGNNEQFF; CDR3 DNA: TGTGCCAGTACTCCTGCAGCGGGAAACAATGAGCAGTTCTTC
clone size: NA; CDR3 length: 17; V gene: TRBV27; J gene: TRBJ2-1; D gene: NA; CDR3 protein: CASSLWDGRGYYNEQFF; CDR3 DNA: TGTGCCAGCAGTTTATGGGATGGGCGGGGCTACTACAATGAGCAGTTCTTC
clone size: NA; CDR3 length: 13; V gene: TRBV6-1; J gene: TRBJ2-1; D gene: NA; CDR3 protein: CASSEESLGEQFF; CDR3 DNA: TGTGCCAGCAGTGAAGAGTCGCTCGGTGAGCAGTTCTTC
clone size: few; CDR3 length: 12; V gene: TRBV28; J gene: TRBJ1-1; D gene: NA; CDR3 protein: CASSERDGAAFF; CDR3 DNA: TGTGCCAGCAGCGAACGGGACGGGGCAGCTTTCTTT
clone size: NA; CDR3 length: 19; V gene: TRBV11-2; J gene: TRBJ1-2; D gene: NA; CDR3 protein: CASSSTPDSRDRRDYGYTF; CDR3 DNA: TGTGCCAGCAGCTCTACCCCTGATTCTCGGGACCGTCGCGACTATGGCTACACCTTC
clone size: NA; CDR3 length: 13; V gene: TRBV7-9; J gene: TRBJ2-7; D gene: NA; CDR3 protein: CASSLAGEEEQYF; CDR3 DNA: TGTGCCAGCAGCTTAGCGGGGGAGGAGGAGCAGTACTTC
clone size: NA; CDR3 length: 17; V gene: TRBV27; J gene: TRBJ1-2; D gene: NA; CDR3 protein: CASSFGSSRGRGYGYTF; CDR3 DNA: TGTGCCAGCAGTTTTGGGAGTTCCCGAGGCAGGGGCTATGGCTACACCTTC
clone size: NA; CDR3 length: 18; V gene: TRBV4-1; J gene: TRBJ2-2; D gene: TRBD2; CDR3 protein: CASSQDPSGFERAGELFF; CDR3 DNA: TGCGCCAGCAGCCAAGATCCTAGCGGATTCGAACGGGCCGGGGAGCTGTTTTTT
clone size: NA; CDR3 length: 17; V gene: TRBV2; J gene: TRBJ2-5; D gene: TRBD2; CDR3 protein: CASTPAFEGGFSETQYF; CDR3 DNA: TGTGCCAGCACTCCGGCCTTCGAGGGAGGGTTTTCAGAGACCCAGTACTTC
clone size: NA; CDR3 length: 13; V gene: TRBV7-9; J gene: TRBJ1-6; D gene: NA; CDR3 protein: CASSFSGNSPLHF; CDR3 DNA: TGTGCCAGCAGCTTCTCGGGTAATTCACCCCTCCACTTT
clone size: NA; CDR3 length: 18; V gene: TRBV5-4; J gene: TRBJ1-4; D gene: TRBD1; CDR3 protein: CASSLITGQGKTNEKLFF; CDR3 DNA: TGTGCCAGCAGCCTAATTACGGGACAGGGAAAAACTAATGAAAAACTGTTTTTT
clone size: NA; CDR3 length: 14; V gene: TRBV4-1; J gene: TRBJ2-7; D gene: NA; CDR3 protein: CASSPTPGVDEQYF; CDR3 DNA: TGCGCCAGCAGCCCTACCCCCGGAGTCGACGAGCAGTACTTC
clone size: NA; CDR3 length: 14; V gene: TRBV27; J gene: TRBJ1-5; D gene: NA; CDR3 protein: CASRRGGGNQPQHF; CDR3 DNA: TGTGCCAGCCGAAGGGGAGGAGGGAATCAGCCCCAGCATTTT
clone size: once; CDR3 length: 17; V gene: TRBV27; J gene: TRBJ2-7; D gene: NA; CDR3 protein: CASSFRCKTGVRYEQYF; CDR3 DNA: TGTGCCAGCAGTTTCCGGTGTAAAACGGGAGTGCGCTACGAGCAGTACTTC
clone size: NA; CDR3 length: 13; V gene: TRBV18; J gene: TRBJ2-5; D gene: NA; CDR3 protein: CASSPRGRETQYF; CDR3 DNA: TGTGCCAGCTCACCTAGAGGGAGAGAGACCCAGTACTTC
clone size: once; CDR3 length: 14; V gene: TRBV15; J gene: TRBJ2-3; D gene: NA; CDR3 protein: CATRVGLSTDTQYF; CDR3 DNA: TGTGCCACCAGAGTGGGACTGAGCACAGATACGCAGTATTTT
clone size: NA; CDR3 length: 19; V gene: TRBV19; J gene: TRBJ2-1; D gene: TRBD2; CDR3 protein: CASSIHGLAGVVRDNEQFF; CDR3 DNA: TGTGCCAGTAGTATTCACGGACTAGCGGGAGTGGTTAGGGACAATGAGCAGTTCTTC
clone size: NA; CDR3 length: 14; V gene: TRBV6-5; J gene: TRBJ2-7; D gene: NA; CDR3 protein: CASSYGAKTYEQYF; CDR3 DNA: TGTGCCAGCAGTTATGGGGCCAAAACCTACGAGCAGTACTTC
clone size: NA; CDR3 length: 17; V gene: TRBV5-4; J gene: TRBJ2-7; D gene: NA; CDR3 protein: CASSLQFDSPSSYEQYF; CDR3 DNA: TGTGCCAGCAGCTTGCAGTTCGACAGTCCCAGCTCCTACGAGCAGTACTTC
clone size: NA; CDR3 length: 18; V gene: TRBV19; J gene: TRBJ2-3; D gene: TRBD2; CDR3 protein: CASSLRFQAGAVGDTQYF; CDR3 DNA: TGTGCCAGTAGTCTCCGATTTCAAGCGGGAGCGGTAGGAGATACGCAGTATTTT
clone size: NA; CDR3 length: 21; V gene: TRBV15; J gene: TRBJ2-2; D gene: NA; CDR3 protein: CATSRAIEVSSRLANTGELFF; CDR3 DNA: TGTGCCACCAGCAGAGCTATCGAGGTTTCGAGCCGACTAGCGAACACCGGGGAGCTGTTTTTT
clone size: NA; CDR3 length: 12; V gene: TRBV6-1; J gene: TRBJ2-4; D gene: NA; CDR3 protein: CASSGRSNIQYF; CDR3 DNA: TGTGCCAGCTCAGGGAGGTCAAACATTCAGTACTTC
clone size: NA; CDR3 length: 19; V gene: TRBV11-2; J gene: TRBJ2-2; D gene: TRBD2; CDR3 protein: CASSLDRRRLAGSTGELFF; CDR3 DNA: TGTGCCAGCAGCTTAGACCGGAGAAGACTAGCGGGCAGCACCGGGGAGCTGTTTTTT
clone size: NA; CDR3 length: 15; V gene: TRBV29-1; J gene: TRBJ1-1; D gene: NA; CDR3 protein: CSVEDPGGQNTEAFF; CDR3 DNA: TGCAGCGTTGAAGATCCGGGGGGTCAGAACACTGAAGCTTTCTTT
clone size: NA; CDR3 length: 16; V gene: TRBV7-9; J gene: TRBJ1-4; D gene: TRBD1; CDR3 protein: CASSSGGLTVNEKLFF; CDR3 DNA: TGTGCCAGCAGTTCAGGGGGCCTTACGGTCAATGAAAAACTGTTTTTT
clone size: NA; CDR3 length: 13; V gene: TRBV15; J gene: TRBJ2-7; D gene: TRBD2; CDR3 protein: CATSIRTSLEQYF; CDR3 DNA: TGTGCCACCAGCATAAGGACTAGCCTCGAGCAGTACTTC
clone size: once; CDR3 length: 13; V gene: TRBV28; J gene: TRBJ1-2; D gene: NA; CDR3 protein: CASSPEEYYGYTF; CDR3 DNA: TGTGCCAGCAGCCCCGAGGAATACTATGGCTACACCTTC
clone size: NA; CDR3 length: 12; V gene: TRBV19; J gene: TRBJ1-1; D gene: NA; CDR3 protein: CASSTRDTEAFF; CDR3 DNA: TGTGCCAGTAGTACAAGGGACACTGAAGCTTTCTTT
clone size: NA; CDR3 length: 15; V gene: TRBV5-1; J gene: TRBJ2-7; D gene: TRBD2; CDR3 protein: CASSLEVAGVYEQYF; CDR3 DNA: TGCGCCAGCAGCTTGGAGGTAGCGGGAGTATACGAGCAGTACTTC
clone size: NA; CDR3 length: 15; V gene: TRBV6-6; J gene: TRBJ1-4; D gene: NA; CDR3 protein: CASSPLLDLNEKLFF; CDR3 DNA: TGTGCCAGCAGTCCTCTATTGGACCTTAATGAAAAACTGTTTTTT